This T cell receptor beta chain was documented in a study of molecular identifiers for immune sequencing clone quantification. Study outcomes and limitations: Over 98% of effector molecules, but under 1% in naive cells, were held by clones with more than 20 RNA copies.

MiXCR, run by TCRdb on the PCR reads, gives a single entry per CDR3 protein. In the table there are around 86,000 distinct CDR3 sequences, around 20% of which are singletons. The sample holds many counts of this clonotype. Its antigen is as yet unknown. CDR1 is SQVTM and CDR2 is ANQGSEA in the germline V gene. This CDR3 spans 14 amino acids. Unmatched junction bases numbered 9, after V lost 7 bases and J lost 4 bases. Naive CD8 T cell sorting was performed on the CD8+CD4-CCR7+CD45RA+ phenotype. This chain uses TRBV29-1 with TRBJ2-7; 11 bases map to TRBD2. The sequencing input was naive CD8+ T cells from blood, with Jurkat cell RNA spiked in. The subset is: FACS-sorted CD8+CD4-CCR7+CD45RA+ naive T cells. The TCR originated in a human donor in good health. Some libraries in this study had Jurkat cell RNA spiked in. CDR3 DNA: TGCAGCGCCAAACTAGCGGGAGACTTGTACGAGCAGTACTTC. Protein product: CSAKLAGDLYEQYF.